This paragraph reports one TCR beta chain. Repertoires were generated with immunoSEQ multiplex PCR, while TCRdb's copy carries only in-frame clones and drops some. Of some 30,000 clones listed, just under 80% are singletons. This specimen comes from a study of T cells in narcolepsy. Germline V lookup: CDR1 GTSNPN, CDR2 SVGIG (reference sequence). The CDR3 runs 13 residues. The ends lost 3 bases at V and 4 bases at J; junction bases unmatched: 4. The sequenced sample was CD45RA- memory CD4+ T cells from PBMCs. The receptor's source is a human donor with narcolepsy. The chain recombines TRBV30 with TRBJ1-1; 8 nucleotides line up with TRBD1. CDR3 DNA: TGTGCCTGGAGACGAGGACAGGGCACTGAAGCTTTCTTT. Its translation is CAWRRGQGTEAFF.